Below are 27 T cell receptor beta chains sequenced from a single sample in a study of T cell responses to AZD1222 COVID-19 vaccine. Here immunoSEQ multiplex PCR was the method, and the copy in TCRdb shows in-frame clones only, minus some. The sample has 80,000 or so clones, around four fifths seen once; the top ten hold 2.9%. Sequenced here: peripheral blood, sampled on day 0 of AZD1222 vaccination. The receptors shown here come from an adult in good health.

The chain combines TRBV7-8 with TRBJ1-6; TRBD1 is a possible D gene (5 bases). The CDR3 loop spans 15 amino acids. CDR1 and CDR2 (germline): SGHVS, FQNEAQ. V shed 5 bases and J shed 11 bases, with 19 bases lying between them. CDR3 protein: CASSPGRALLAPLHF. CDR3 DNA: TGTGCCAGCAGCCCAGGGCGAGCCCTTCTCGCACCCCTCCACTTT.

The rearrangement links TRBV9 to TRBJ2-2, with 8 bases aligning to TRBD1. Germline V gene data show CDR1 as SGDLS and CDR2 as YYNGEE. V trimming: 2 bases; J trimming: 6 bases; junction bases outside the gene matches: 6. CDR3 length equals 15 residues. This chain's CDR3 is CASSVRQGSAGELFF. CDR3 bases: TGTGCCAGCAGCGTGAGACAGGGGAGTGCCGGGGAGCTGTTTTTT.

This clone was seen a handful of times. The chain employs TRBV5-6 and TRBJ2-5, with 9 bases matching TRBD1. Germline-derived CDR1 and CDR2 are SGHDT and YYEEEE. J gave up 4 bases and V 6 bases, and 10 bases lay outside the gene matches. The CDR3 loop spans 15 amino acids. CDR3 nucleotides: TGTGCCAGCAACATGGGACAGGGAGTGGGAGAGACCCAGTACTTC. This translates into CASNMGQGVGETQYF.

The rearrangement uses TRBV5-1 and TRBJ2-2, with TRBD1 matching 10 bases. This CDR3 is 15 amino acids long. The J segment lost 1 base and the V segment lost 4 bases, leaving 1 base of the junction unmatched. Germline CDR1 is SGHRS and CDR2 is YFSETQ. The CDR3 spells CASSRDRGNTGELFF. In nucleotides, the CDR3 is TGCGCCAGCAGCCGGGACAGGGGGAACACCGGGGAGCTGTTTTTT.

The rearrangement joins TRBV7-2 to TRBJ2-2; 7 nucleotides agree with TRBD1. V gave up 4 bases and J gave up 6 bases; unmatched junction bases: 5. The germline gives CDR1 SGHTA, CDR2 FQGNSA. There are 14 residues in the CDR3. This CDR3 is CASSSIGTAGELFF. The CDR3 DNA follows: TGTGCCAGCAGCTCGATTGGGACAGCCGGGGAGCTGTTTTTT.

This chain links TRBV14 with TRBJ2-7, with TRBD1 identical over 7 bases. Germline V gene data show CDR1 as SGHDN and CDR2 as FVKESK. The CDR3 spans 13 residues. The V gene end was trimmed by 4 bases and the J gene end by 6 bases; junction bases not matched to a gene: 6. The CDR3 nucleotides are TGTGCCAGCAGCCGACAGGGTTTGGGCGAGCAGTACTTC. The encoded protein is CASSRQGLGEQYF. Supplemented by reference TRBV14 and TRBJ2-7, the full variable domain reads EAGVTQFPSHSVIEKGQTVTLRCDPISGHDNLYWYRRVMGKEIKFLLHFVKESKQDESGMPNNRFLAERTGGTYSTLKVQPAELEDSGVYFCASSRQGLGEQYFGPGTRLTVT.

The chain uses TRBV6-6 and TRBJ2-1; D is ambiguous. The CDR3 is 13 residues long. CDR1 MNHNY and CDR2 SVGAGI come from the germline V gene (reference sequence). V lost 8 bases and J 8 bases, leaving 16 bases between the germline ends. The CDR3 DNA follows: TGTGCCAGCCGGACGGACCGTTCGGATGAGCAGTTCTTC. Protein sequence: CASRTDRSDEQFF.

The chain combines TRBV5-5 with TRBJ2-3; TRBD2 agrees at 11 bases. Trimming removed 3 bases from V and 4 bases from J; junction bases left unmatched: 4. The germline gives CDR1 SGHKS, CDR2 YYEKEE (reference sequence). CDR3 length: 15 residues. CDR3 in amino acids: CASSWGTSGADTQYF. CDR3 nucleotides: TGTGCCAGCAGCTGGGGGACTAGCGGTGCAGATACGCAGTATTTT.

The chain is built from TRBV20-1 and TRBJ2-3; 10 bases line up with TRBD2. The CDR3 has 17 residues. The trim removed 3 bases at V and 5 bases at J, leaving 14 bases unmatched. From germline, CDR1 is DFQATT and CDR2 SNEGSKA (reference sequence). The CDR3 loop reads CSASPAAASGGVDTQYF. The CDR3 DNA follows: TGCAGTGCTAGTCCCGCGGCCGCTAGCGGGGGTGTAGATACGCAGTATTTT.

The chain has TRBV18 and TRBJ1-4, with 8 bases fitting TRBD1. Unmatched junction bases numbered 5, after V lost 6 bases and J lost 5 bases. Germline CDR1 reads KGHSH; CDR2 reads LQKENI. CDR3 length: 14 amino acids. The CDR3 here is CASSGGQANEKLFF. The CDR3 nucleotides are TGTGCCAGCTCGGGGGGACAGGCGAATGAAAAACTGTTTTTT.

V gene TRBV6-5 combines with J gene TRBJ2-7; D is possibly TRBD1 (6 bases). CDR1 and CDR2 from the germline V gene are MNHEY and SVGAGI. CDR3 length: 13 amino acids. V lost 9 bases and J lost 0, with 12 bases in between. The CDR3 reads CASNRASSYEQYF. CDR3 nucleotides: TGTGCCAGTAACAGGGCTAGCTCCTACGAGCAGTACTTC.

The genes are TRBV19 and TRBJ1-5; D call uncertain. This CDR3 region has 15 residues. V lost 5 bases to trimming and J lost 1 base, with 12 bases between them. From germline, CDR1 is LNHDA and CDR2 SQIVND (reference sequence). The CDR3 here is CASSGARGSNQPQHF. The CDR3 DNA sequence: TGTGCCAGTAGTGGCGCCCGGGGAAGCAATCAGCCCCAGCATTTT.

This CDR3 reads CASSSTTKGGGETQYF. The CDR3 DNA reads as TGTGCCAGCAGCTCCACCACGAAGGGGGGGGGAGAGACCCAGTACTTC. The J gene is TRBJ2-5, the V gene TRBV13; weak D call: TRBD2 (7 bases). The CDR3 is 16 amino acids. CDR1 is PRHDT, CDR2 FYEKMQ, per germline (reference sequence). Trimming left V 4 bases short and J 4 bases short, with 19 bases between. Filled out from reference TRBV13 and TRBJ2-5, the complete variable domain reads AAGVIQSPRHLIKEKRETATLKCYPIPRHDTVYWYQQGPGQDPQFLISFYEKMQSDKGSIPDRFSAQQFSDYHSELNMSSLELGDSALYFCASSSTTKGGGETQYFGPGTRLLVL.

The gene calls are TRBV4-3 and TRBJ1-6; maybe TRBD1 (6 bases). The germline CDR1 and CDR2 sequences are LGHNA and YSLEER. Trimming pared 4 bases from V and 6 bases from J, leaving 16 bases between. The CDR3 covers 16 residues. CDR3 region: CASSRAQGYRNSPLHF. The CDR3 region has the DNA TGCGCCAGCAGCCGAGCACAGGGATATCGTAATTCACCCCTCCACTTT.

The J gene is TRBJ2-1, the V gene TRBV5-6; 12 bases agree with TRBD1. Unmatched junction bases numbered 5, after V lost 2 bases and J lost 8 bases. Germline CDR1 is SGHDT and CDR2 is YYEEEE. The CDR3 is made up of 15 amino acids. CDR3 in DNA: TGTGCCAGCAGCTTCGGGACAGGGGGCTCGTATGAGCAGTTCTTC. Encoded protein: CASSFGTGGSYEQFF.

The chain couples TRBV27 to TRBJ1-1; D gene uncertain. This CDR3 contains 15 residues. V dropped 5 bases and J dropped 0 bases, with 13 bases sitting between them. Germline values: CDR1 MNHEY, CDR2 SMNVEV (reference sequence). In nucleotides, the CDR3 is TGTGCCAGCAGTCCCTACTCGAGCTTGAACACTGAAGCTTTCTTT. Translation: CASSPYSSLNTEAFF.

CDR3 residues: CASSLGGTTSTDTQYF. In DNA form, the CDR3 reads TGCGCCAGCAGCTTGGGGGGGACCACTAGCACAGATACGCAGTATTTT. V gene TRBV5-1 combines with J gene TRBJ2-3; D assignment may be TRBD1 or TRBD2 (5 bases each). This CDR3 is built from 16 residues. Germline lookup yields CDR1 SGHRS and CDR2 YFSETQ. Trimming removed 0 bases at V and 0 bases at J, with 11 bases between.

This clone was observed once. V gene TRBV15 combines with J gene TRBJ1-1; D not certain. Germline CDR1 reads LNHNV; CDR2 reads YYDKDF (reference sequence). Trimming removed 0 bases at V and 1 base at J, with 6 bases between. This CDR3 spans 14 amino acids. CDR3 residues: CATSRDLRNTEAFF. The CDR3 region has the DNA TGTGCCACCAGCAGAGATCTTAGGAACACTGAAGCTTTCTTT.

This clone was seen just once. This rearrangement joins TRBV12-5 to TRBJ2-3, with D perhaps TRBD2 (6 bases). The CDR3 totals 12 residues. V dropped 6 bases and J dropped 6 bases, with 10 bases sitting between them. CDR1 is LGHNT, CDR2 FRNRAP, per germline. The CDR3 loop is CASGGGADTQYF. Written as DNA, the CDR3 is TGTGCTAGTGGGGGGGGTGCGGATACGCAGTATTTT.

The CDR3 coding sequence is TGTGCCAGCAGCTCGCTCGGGGCGGGAAATGAGCAGTTCTTC. Translated, it gives CASSSLGAGNEQFF. This chain uses TRBV7-2 with TRBJ2-1, with a tentative D call TRBD2 (6 bases). CDR3 length equals 14 residues. CDR1 is SGHTA, CDR2 FQGNSA, per germline. V shed 4 bases and J shed 7 bases, with 14 bases lying between them.

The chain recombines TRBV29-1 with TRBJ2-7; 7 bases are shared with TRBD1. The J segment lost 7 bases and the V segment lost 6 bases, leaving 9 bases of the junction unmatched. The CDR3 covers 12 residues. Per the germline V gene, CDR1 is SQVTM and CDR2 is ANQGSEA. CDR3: CSVVTGVWEQYF. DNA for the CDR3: TGCAGCGTAGTCACAGGGGTTTGGGAGCAGTACTTC.

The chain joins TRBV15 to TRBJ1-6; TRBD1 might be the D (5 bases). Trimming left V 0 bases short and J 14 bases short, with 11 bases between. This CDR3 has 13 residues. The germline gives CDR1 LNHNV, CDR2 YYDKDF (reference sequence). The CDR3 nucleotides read TGTGCCACCAGCAGAGATCTGTCGGGGGCCCTCCACTTT. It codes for CATSRDLSGALHF.

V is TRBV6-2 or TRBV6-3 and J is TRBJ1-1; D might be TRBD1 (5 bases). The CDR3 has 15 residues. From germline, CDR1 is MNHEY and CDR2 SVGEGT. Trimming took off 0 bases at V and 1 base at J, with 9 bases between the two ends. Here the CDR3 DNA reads TGTGCCAGCAGTTACTCGTGGGGCAGGAACACTGAAGCTTTCTTT. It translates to CASSYSWGRNTEAFF.

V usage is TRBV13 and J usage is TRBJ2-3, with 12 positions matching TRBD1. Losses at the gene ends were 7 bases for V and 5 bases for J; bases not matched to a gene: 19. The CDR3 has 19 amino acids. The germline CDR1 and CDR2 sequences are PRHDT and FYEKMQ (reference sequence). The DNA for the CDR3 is TGTGCCAGCAACCGTTACCGGGACAGGGGGCGACTAGGTATAGATACGCAGTATTTT. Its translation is CASNRYRDRGRLGIDTQYF.

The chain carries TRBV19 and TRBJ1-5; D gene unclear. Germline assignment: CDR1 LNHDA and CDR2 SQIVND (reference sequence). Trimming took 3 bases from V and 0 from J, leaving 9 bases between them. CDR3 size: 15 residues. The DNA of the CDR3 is TGTGCCAGTAGTATTGCCCTTTATAGCAATCAGCCCCAGCATTTT. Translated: CASSIALYSNQPQHF.

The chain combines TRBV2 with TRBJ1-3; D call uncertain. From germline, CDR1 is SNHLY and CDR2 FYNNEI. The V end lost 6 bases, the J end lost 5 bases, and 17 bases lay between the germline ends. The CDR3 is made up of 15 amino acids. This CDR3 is CASSPARTERNTIYF. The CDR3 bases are TGTGCCAGCAGCCCCGCCAGGACCGAGAGAAACACCATATATTTT.

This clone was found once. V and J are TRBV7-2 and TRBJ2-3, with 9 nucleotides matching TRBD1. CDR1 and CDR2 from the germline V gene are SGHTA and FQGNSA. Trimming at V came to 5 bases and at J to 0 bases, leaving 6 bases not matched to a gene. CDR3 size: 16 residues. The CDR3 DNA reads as TGTGCCAGCAGCACCGGACAGGGGAGTAGCACAGATACGCAGTATTTT. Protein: CASSTGQGSSTDTQYF.